This T cell receptor beta chain was sequenced during a study of human T cells and chemical hapten exposure. Trimming took 7 bases from V and 6 from J, leaving 19 bases between them. The V gene's germline CDR1 is MNHNY and CDR2 SVGAGI (reference sequence). This CDR3 region has 15 residues. This sample's time point: patch test 3, about 24 weeks after DPC sensitization. Treatment indicated: therapeutic diphenylcyclopropenone sensitization with weekly scalp DPC. From the RACE reads, TCRdb called clonotypes with MiXCR, one entry per CDR3 protein. The profile shows about 190,000 distinct CDR3 sequences, under 30% of them singletons.

The material sequenced was whole blood, taken in connection with sensitization to the hapten diphenylcyclopropenone (DPC). The genes are TRBV6-6 and TRBJ2-1, with a possible D match to TRBD2 (6 bases). This TCR was recovered from a middle-aged woman with alopecia areata. Some clones in this sample may be carry-over from other donors' samples. CDR3 region: CASTHGGPGRNEQFF. CDR3 sequence (DNA): TGTGCCAGCACCCACGGGGGTCCCGGGCGCAATGAGCAGTTCTTC.